This TCR beta chain was recorded in a study of tumor-infiltrating lymphocytes in oesophageal squamous cell carcinoma. The V and J ends lost 3 bases and 7 bases respectively, with 9 bases between them. The CDR3 contains 12 residues. TCRdb passed the PCR reads through MiXCR, listing each CDR3 protein once. This table has fewer than 20,000 distinct CDR3 sequences, 40% to 55% appearing once. This clonotype is medium-sized (0.01 to 0.1%). The TCR sequence derives from a female donor with esophageal squamous cell carcinoma. Material: blood. This sequence joins TRBV12-3 or TRBV12-4 and TRBJ2-5; D is ambiguous. Here the CDR3 DNA reads TGTGCCAGCAGTTTGGCCCAGTCGACCCAGTACTTC. Amino acid sequence: CASSLAQSTQYF.